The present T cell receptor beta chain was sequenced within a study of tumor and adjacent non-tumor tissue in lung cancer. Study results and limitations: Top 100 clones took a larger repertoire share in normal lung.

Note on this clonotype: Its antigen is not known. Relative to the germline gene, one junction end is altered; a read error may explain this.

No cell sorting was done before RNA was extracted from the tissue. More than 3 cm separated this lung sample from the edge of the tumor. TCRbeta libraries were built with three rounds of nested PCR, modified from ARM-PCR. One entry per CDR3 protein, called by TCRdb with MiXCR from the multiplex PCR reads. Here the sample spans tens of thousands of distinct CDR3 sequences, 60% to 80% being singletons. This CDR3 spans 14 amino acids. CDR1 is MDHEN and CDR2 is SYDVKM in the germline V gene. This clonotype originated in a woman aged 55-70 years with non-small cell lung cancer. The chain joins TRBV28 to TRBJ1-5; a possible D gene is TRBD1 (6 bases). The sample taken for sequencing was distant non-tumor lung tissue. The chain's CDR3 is CASTLGGVNQPQHF. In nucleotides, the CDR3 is TGTGCCAGCACCCTCGGGGGCGTCAATCAGCCTCAGCATTTT.